In its sample, the clone carrying this T cell receptor (beta chain) was seen a few times. This sample stems from a study of blood T cell repertoires in COVID-19. Study summary: All recovered Cohort 3 donors got two negative PCRs, got clearance, or saw symptom resolution.

The repertoire was sequenced with immunoSEQ multiplex PCR; TCRdb's copy has only in-frame clones and lacks some. The data contain over 110,000 clones, 84% of them seen just once; the ten biggest clones take up about 4%. This CDR3 has 14 amino acids. V shed 3 bases, J shed 7 bases, and the junction held 6 bases outside the gene matches. Germline lookup yields CDR1 LGHNA and CDR2 YSLEER. The study assigned cohorts using participant-reported clinical history. The chain links TRBV4-3 to TRBJ1-2, with 9 positions matching TRBD1. This receptor was identified in a man in his forties or fifties in a cohort exposed to, infected with or recovered from COVID-19 (not recorded which). Sequencing was carried out using PBMCs or T cells enriched from blood (not recorded which). The CDR3 protein is CASSHGDREVGYTF. CDR3 DNA: TGCGCCAGCAGCCACGGGGACAGGGAGGTTGGCTACACCTTC.